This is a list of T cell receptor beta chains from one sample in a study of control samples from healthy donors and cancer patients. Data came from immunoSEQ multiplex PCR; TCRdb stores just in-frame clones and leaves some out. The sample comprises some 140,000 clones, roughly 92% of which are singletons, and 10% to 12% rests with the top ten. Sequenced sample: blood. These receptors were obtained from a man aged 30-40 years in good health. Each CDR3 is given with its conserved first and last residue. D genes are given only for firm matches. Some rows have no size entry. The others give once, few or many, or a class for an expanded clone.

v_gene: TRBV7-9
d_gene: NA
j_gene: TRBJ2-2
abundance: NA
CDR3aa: CASSLNGDTAGELFF
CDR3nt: TGTGCCAGCAGCTTAAACGGGGATACCGCCGGGGAGCTGTTTTTT

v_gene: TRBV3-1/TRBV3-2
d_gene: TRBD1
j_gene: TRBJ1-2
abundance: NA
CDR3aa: CASSQEDRGDYGYTF
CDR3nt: TGTGCCAGCAGCCAAGAAGACAGGGGGGATTATGGCTACACCTTC

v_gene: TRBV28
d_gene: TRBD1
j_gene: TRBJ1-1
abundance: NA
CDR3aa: CASSLTGGTEAFF
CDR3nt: TGTGCCAGCAGTTTAACAGGGGGCACTGAAGCTTTCTTT

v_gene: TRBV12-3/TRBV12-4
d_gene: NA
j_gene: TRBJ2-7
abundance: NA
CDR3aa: CASTDRISGEQYF
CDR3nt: TGTGCCAGCACAGACAGGATCAGTGGCGAGCAGTACTTC

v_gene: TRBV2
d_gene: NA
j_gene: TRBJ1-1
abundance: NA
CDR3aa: CANSREGNTEAFF
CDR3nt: TGTGCCAACTCGAGGGAGGGGAACACTGAAGCTTTCTTT

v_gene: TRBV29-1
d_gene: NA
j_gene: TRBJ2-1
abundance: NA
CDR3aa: CSVEGTVSNEQFF
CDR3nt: TGCAGCGTTGAAGGGACAGTGTCCAATGAGCAGTTCTTC

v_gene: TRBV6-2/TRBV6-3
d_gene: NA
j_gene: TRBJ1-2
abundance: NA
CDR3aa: CASRSIGAGYGYTF
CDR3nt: TGTGCCAGCCGTTCGATAGGGGCAGGATATGGCTACACCTTC

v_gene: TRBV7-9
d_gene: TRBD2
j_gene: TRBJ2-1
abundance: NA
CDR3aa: CASSLELAGAYNEQFF
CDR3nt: TGTGCCAGCAGCTTAGAACTAGCGGGAGCCTACAATGAGCAGTTCTTC

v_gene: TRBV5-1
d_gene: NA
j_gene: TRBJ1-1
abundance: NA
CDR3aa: CASSAGHRNTEAFF
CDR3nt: TGCGCCAGCAGCGCGGGACACCGGAACACTGAAGCTTTCTTT

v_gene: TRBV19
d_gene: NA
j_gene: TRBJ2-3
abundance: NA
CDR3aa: CASSGLTDTQYF
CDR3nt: TGTGCCAGTAGTGGCCTGACAGATACGCAGTATTTT

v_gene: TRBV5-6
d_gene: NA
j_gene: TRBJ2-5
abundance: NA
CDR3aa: CASSLAETQYF
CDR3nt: TGTGCCAGCAGCTTGGCCGAGACCCAGTACTTC

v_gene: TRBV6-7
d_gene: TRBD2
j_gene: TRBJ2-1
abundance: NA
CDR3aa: CASSSGTLPCEQFF
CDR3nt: TGTGCCAGCAGTAGCGGGACCCTCCCGTGTGAGCAGTTCTTC

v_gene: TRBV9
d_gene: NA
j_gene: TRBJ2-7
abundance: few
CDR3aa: CASSVGLQNYEQYF
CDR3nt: TGTGCCAGCAGCGTGGGACTCCAAAACTACGAGCAGTACTTC

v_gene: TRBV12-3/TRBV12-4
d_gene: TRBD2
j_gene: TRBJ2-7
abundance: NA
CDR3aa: CASTSGIFYEQYF
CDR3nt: TGTGCCAGCACTAGCGGGATTTTTTACGAGCAGTACTTC

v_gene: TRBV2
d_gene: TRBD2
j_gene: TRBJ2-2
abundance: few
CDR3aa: CASSAGLAGRTGELFF
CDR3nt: TGTGCCAGCAGCGCCGGACTAGCGGGACGCACCGGGGAGCTGTTTTTT

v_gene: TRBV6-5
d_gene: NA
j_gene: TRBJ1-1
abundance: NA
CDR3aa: CASSPRAQSTEAFF
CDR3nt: TGTGCCAGCAGTCCCCGAGCCCAAAGCACTGAAGCTTTCTTT

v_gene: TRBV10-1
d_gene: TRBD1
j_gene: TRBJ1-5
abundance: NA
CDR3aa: CASNGEGAQDQPQHF
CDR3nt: TGCGCCAGCAATGGTGAGGGGGCCCAGGATCAGCCCCAGCATTTT

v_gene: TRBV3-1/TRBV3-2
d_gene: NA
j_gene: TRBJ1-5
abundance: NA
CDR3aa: CASKRQFNQPQHF
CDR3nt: TGTGCCAGCAAGAGGCAGTTCAATCAGCCCCAGCATTTT

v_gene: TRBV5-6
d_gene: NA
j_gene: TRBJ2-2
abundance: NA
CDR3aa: CASTLQGTGELFF
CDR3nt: TGTGCCAGCACCTTACAGGGCACCGGGGAGCTGTTTTTT

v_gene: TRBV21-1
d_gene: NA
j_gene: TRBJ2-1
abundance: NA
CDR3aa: CASSKVIRLAGDASYNEQFF
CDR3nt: TGTGCCAGCAGCAAAGTCATCAGACTAGCGGGAGACGCTTCCTACAATGAGCAGTTCTTC

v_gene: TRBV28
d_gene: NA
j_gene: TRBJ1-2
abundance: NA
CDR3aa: CASSLFSKGRQHYGYTF
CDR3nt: TGTGCCAGCAGTTTATTTTCGAAGGGTCGACAGCACTATGGCTACACCTTC

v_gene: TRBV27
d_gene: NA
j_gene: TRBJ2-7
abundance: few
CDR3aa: CASSPNPPYEQYF
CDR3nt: TGTGCCAGCAGCCCCAACCCCCCCTACGAGCAGTACTTC

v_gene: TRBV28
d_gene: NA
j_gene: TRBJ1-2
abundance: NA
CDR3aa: CASSLGRYGGYTF
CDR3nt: TGTGCCAGCAGTTTGGGTCGCTACGGAGGCTACACCTTC

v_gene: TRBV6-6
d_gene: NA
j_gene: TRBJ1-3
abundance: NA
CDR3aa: CASSYLQGERNTIYF
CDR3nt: TGTGCCAGCAGTTATTTGCAGGGAGAAAGAAACACCATATATTTT

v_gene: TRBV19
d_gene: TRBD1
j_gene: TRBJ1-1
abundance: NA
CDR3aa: CASSMGTGATEAFF
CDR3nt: TGTGCCAGTAGTATGGGGACAGGGGCCACTGAAGCTTTCTTT

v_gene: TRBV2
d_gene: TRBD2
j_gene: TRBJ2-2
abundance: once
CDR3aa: CASSEISGSPGELFF
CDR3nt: TGTGCCAGCAGTGAAATTAGCGGGAGCCCCGGGGAGCTGTTTTTT

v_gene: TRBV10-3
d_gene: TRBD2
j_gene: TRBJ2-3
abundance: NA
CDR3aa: CAISETSGRTDTQYF
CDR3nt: TGTGCCATCAGTGAGACTAGCGGGAGGACAGATACGCAGTATTTT

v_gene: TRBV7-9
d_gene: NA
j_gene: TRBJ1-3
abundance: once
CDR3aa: CASRSDSSGNTIYF
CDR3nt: TGTGCCAGCAGGTCCGACAGCTCTGGAAACACCATATATTTT

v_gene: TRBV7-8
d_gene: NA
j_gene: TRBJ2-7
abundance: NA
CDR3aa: CASSPQRSSYEQYF
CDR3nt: TGTGCCAGCAGCCCCCAGCGGAGCTCCTACGAGCAGTACTTC

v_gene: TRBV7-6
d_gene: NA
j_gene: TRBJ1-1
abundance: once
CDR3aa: CASSLVGQNTEAFF
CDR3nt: TGTGCCAGCAGCTTAGTTGGTCAGAACACTGAAGCTTTCTTT

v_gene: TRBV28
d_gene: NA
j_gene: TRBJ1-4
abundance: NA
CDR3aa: CASSLSTSNEKLFF
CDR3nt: TGTGCCAGCAGTTTAAGTACGAGTAATGAAAAACTGTTTTTT

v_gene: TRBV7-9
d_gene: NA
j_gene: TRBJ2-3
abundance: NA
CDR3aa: CALGGESDTQYF
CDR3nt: TGTGCCCTGGGGGGAGAGTCTGATACGCAGTATTTT

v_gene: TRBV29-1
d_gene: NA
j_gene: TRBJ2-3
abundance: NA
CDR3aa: CSVGQGGSWAATQYF
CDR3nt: TGCAGCGTTGGACAGGGAGGGAGTTGGGCCGCAACGCAGTATTTT

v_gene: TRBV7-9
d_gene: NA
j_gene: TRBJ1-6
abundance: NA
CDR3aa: CASSSRDSPLHF
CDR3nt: TGTGCCAGCAGCTCCAGGGATTCACCCCTCCACTTT

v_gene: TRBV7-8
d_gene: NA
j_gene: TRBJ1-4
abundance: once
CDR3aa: CASSKTGFSGEKLFF
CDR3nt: TGTGCCAGCAGCAAAACAGGGTTTAGTGGTGAAAAACTGTTTTTT

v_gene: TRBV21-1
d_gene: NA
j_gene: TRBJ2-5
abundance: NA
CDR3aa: CASGRKGRWRQETQYF
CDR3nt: TGTGCCAGCGGACGAAAAGGGAGGTGGAGGCAAGAGACCCAGTACTTC

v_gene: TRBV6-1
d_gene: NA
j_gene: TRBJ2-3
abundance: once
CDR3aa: CASSEVTGRDTQYF
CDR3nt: TGTGCCAGCAGTGAAGTGACAGGAAGGGATACGCAGTATTTT

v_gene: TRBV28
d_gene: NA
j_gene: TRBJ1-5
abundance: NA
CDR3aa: CASSLFWTYNQPQHF
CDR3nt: TGTGCCAGCAGTTTGTTTTGGACATACAATCAGCCCCAGCATTTT

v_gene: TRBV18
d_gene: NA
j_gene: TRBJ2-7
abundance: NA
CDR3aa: CASSPQGLSYEQYF
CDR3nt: TGTGCCAGCTCACCACAGGGGCTCTCCTACGAGCAGTACTTC

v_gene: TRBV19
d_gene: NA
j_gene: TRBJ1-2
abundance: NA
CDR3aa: CASRDWRAAYGYTF
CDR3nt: TGTGCCAGTAGAGATTGGAGGGCGGCCTATGGCTACACCTTC

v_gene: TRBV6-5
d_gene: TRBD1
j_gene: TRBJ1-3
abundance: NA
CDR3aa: CASSPQTGVGNTIYF
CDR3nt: TGTGCCAGCAGTCCCCAGACAGGGGTTGGAAACACCATATATTTT

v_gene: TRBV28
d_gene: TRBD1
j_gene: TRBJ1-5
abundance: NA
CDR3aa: CASSYRQGYVPQPQHF
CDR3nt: TGTGCCAGCAGTTATCGACAGGGGTATGTCCCTCAGCCCCAGCATTTT

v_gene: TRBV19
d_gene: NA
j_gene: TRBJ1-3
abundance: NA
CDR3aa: CASSMSYGNTIYF
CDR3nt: TGTGCCAGTAGTATGAGTTATGGAAACACCATATATTTT

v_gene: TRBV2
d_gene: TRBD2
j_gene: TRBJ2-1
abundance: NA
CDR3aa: CASSEARASGIYNEQFF
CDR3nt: TGTGCCAGCAGTGAAGCTAGGGCTAGCGGGATCTACAATGAGCAGTTCTTC

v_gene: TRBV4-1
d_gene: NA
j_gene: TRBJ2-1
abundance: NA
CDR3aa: CASSQGDGQGWNEQFF
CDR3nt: TGCGCCAGCAGCCAAGGGGACGGGCAGGGTTGGAATGAGCAGTTCTTC

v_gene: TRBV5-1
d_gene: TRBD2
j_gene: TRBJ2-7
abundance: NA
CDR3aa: CASSLYPSGSWQYF
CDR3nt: TGCGCCAGCAGCTTGTACCCTAGCGGGAGTTGGCAGTACTTC

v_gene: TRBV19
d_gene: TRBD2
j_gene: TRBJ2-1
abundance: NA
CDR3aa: CASSRLAGGDEQFF
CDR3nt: TGTGCCAGTAGTAGACTAGCGGGAGGAGATGAGCAGTTCTTC

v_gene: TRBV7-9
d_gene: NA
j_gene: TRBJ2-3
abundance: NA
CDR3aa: CASSLFGSGTDTQYF
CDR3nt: TGTGCCAGCAGCTTATTCGGCTCTGGCACAGATACGCAGTATTTT

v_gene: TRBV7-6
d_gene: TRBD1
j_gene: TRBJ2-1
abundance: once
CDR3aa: CASSLTPGTAYNEQFF
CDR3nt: TGTGCCAGCAGCTTAACCCCCGGGACAGCTTACAATGAGCAGTTCTTC

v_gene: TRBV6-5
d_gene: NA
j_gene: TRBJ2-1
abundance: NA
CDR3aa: CASFDGVEQFF
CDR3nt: TGTGCCAGCTTTGACGGGGTTGAGCAGTTCTTC

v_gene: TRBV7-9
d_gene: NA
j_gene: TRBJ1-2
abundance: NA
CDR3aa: CASSLAGGGNGGYTF
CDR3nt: TGTGCCAGCAGCTTAGCCGGGGGCGGAAATGGGGGCTACACCTTC

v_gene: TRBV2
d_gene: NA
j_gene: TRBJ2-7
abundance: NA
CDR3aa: CASTRGPSSYEQYF
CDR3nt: TGTGCCAGTACCCGCGGTCCTAGCTCCTACGAGCAGTACTTC

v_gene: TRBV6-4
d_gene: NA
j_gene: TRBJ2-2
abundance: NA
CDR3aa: CASSDSATGELFF
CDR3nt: TGTGCCAGCAGTGACTCGGCCACCGGGGAGCTGTTTTTT